This TCR beta chain was documented in a study of T cells of healthy individuals. In its sample, this clonotype was seen many times. One entry per CDR3 protein results from TCRdb running MiXCR on the 5' RACE reads. The sample has around 100,000 distinct CDR3 sequences, 17% seen once. The V and J ends lost 5 bases and 9 bases, in that order; junction bases with no gene match: 12. Per the germline V gene, CDR1 is SEHNR and CDR2 is FQNEAQ (reference sequence). This CDR3 spans 15 amino acids. The chain combines TRBV7-9 with TRBJ2-1, with 8 bases identical to TRBD2. This clonotype was sampled from a human donor in good health. CDR3 DNA: TGTGCCAGCAGCCCCCCGGGACTAGGAGTCAGTGAGCAGTTCTTC. Amino acid sequence: CASSPPGLGVSEQFF.